The subject of this entry is one T cell receptor beta chain. The data originate from a study of control samples from healthy donors and cancer patients. Profiling relied on immunoSEQ multiplex PCR, and the TCRdb table lists in-frame clones only, not all of them. The table has about 55,000 clones, roughly 95% seen once. Trimming cost V 4 bases and J 9 bases; bases outside gene matches: 6. Germline loops: CDR1 SGHRS, CDR2 YFSETQ. This CDR3 contains 14 residues. Sequencing was done on a sample of blood. V is TRBV5-1 and J is TRBJ1-6, with 8 bases matching TRBD1. The clonotype originates from a woman in her late teens or twenties in good health. The CDR3 sequence: CASSQTGESSPLHF. The CDR3 bases are TGCGCCAGCAGCCAGACAGGGGAGAGTTCACCCCTCCACTTT.